The source of this TCR beta chain is a study of early T cells in non-severe SARS-CoV-2 infection. Across the whole study: RNA in bulk from unsorted whole blood was sequenced, and chains were unpaired.

Molecules of cDNA were individually given unique molecular identifiers that were attached to them. Each CDR3 protein gets one entry after TCRdb re-called the 5' RACE reads with MiXCR. This table holds tens of thousands of distinct CDR3 sequences, around 6.3% found once. Trimming took off 7 bases at V and 0 bases at J, with 9 bases between the two ends. The CDR3 is made up of 13 amino acids. CDR1 and CDR2 from the germline V gene are SNHLY and FYNNEI. Whole-study findings and limits: Anti-spike CD8 responses were favored by VDJdb matching, which missed private and CD4 specificities.

Of note for this clonotype: Its target is not known. The CDR3 does not end in the conserved phenylalanine or tryptophan, so this is likely a read error.

This specimen consisted of whole blood, obtained at baseline. The chain links TRBV2 to TRBJ1-1; no firm D call. The receptor was isolated from an adult who was a healthcare worker with PCR-confirmed SARS-CoV-2 infection or an uninfected control (not recorded which). The CDR3 nucleotides are TGTGCCAGCATGAACAGAATGAACACTGAAGCTTTCTAT. This translates into CASMNRMNTEAFY.